Listed below are T cell receptor beta chains from one sample, sequenced in a study of shared clonotypes between healthy human individuals. The method was immunoSEQ multiplex PCR; TCRdb's version includes in-frame clones alone and lacks a portion of them. In the table there are 2 million to 2.5 million clones, around 92% of which are singletons. Sequenced material: naive CD4+ T cells from PBMCs. Receptors were obtained from a man aged 18 to 30 in good health. Some clones in this sample may be carry-over from other donors' samples. Each CDR3 is given with its conserved first and last residue. The D gene is left open where the match is weak. Some rows mark clone size as missing; the rest say once, few, many or name a class of expanded clone.

v_call	d_call	clone_size	j_call	cdr3_nt	cdr3_aa
TRBV2	-	-	TRBJ1-6	TGTGCCAGCAGCGCTAATTCACCCCTCCACTTT	CASSANSPLHF
TRBV28	-	-	TRBJ1-2	TGTGCCAGCACCCCATCTCCAGGGTCCTATGGCTACACCTTC	CASTPSPGSYGYTF
TRBV7-6	TRBD1	once	TRBJ2-7	TGTGCCAGCAGCTCCGGACAGGGACCCTTCTACGAGCAGTACTTC	CASSSGQGPFYEQYF
TRBV7-2	TRBD1	-	TRBJ1-5	TGTGCCAGCAGCTGGGACAGCTATCAGCCCCAGCATTTT	CASSWDSYQPQHF
TRBV30	-	-	TRBJ2-2	TGTGCCTGGAGCATCTCGGGGGAGCTGTTTTTT	CAWSISGELFF
TRBV5-1	TRBD1	-	TRBJ1-2	TGCGCCAGCAGTGCGGGACAGGGTGATGGCTACACCTTC	CASSAGQGDGYTF
TRBV29-1	-	-	TRBJ2-3	TGCAGCGTTGATGCCCGGAATAGATGGGAGGGGGCGTGGGTGGATACGCAGTATTTT	CSVDARNRWEGAWVDTQYF
TRBV5-5	-	-	TRBJ2-7	TGTGCCAGCAGCTTGGCCGTGGGGTTGAGCTCCTACGAGCAGTACTTC	CASSLAVGLSSYEQYF
TRBV10-1	-	-	TRBJ2-5	TGCGCCAGATGGGGCGGGATGGAAGAGACCCAGTACTTC	CARWGGMEETQYF
TRBV28	-	-	TRBJ2-7	TGTGCCAGCAGAAGCTCCTACGAGCAGTACTTC	CASRSSYEQYF
TRBV28	TRBD1	-	TRBJ2-7	TGTGCCAGCAGTTTATTTACAGGGGCTTCCTCCTACGAGCAGTACTTC	CASSLFTGASSYEQYF
TRBV7-3	-	-	TRBJ2-1	TGTGCCAGCAGCTTAAGCCTAGCCCCCTTCGATGAGCAGTTCTTC	CASSLSLAPFDEQFF
TRBV7-3	TRBD1	-	TRBJ1-4	TGTGCCAGCAGCCGACAGGGGATGGTTGAAAAACTGTTTTTT	CASSRQGMVEKLFF
TRBV9	TRBD1	-	TRBJ2-1	TGTGCCAGCAGTGAGACGACAGGGCGAGGAGAGCAGTTCTTC	CASSETTGRGEQFF
TRBV29-1	TRBD2	-	TRBJ2-1	TGCAGCGCCTCCCTAGCGGGAGGGGTCCATGAGCAGTTCTTC	CSASLAGGVHEQFF
TRBV6-1	-	once	TRBJ1-3	TGTGCCAGCAGCAGACAGATACGCGACACCATATATTTT	CASSRQIRDTIYF
TRBV7-3	TRBD2	-	TRBJ2-3	TGTGCCAGCAGCCTAAGCGGGAGGCAAGCAGATACGCAGTATTTT	CASSLSGRQADTQYF
TRBV12-5	TRBD2	once	TRBJ2-6	TGTGCTAGTGGTTTGGTAAAAGCGGGAGGAGCTGGGGCCAACGTCCTGACTTTC	CASGLVKAGGAGANVLTF
TRBV4-3	TRBD1	-	TRBJ2-7	TGCGCCAGCAGCCAAGCTACAGGGGGGATCTACGAACAGTACTTC	CASSQATGGIYEQYF
TRBV18	TRBD1	-	TRBJ2-7	TGTGCCAGCTCACCGGGACAGGCGAACACCTACGAGCAGTACTTC	CASSPGQANTYEQYF
TRBV5-8	-	-	TRBJ2-7	TGTGCCAGCAGCTTGAAGAGGGCGCGGAGCTCCTACGAGCAGTACTTC	CASSLKRARSSYEQYF
TRBV5-6	TRBD2	-	TRBJ2-4	TGTGCCAGCAGCCCCTGGACTAGCGGGAGTTCGAAGGTAAAAAACATTCAGTACTTC	CASSPWTSGSSKVKNIQYF
TRBV25-1	TRBD1	-	TRBJ2-2	TGTGCCTCCTGGGATACAGGGGGCACCGGGGAGCTGTTTTTT	CASWDTGGTGELFF
TRBV9	-	-	TRBJ1-3	TGTGCCAGCGCGGGCTCTCCTGGAAACACCATATATTTT	CASAGSPGNTIYF
TRBV7-2	-	-	TRBJ1-4	TGTGCCAGCAGCTTGGGGCTGGCTAATGAAAAACTGTTTTTT	CASSLGLANEKLFF
TRBV6-1	TRBD1	-	TRBJ1-4	TGTGCCAGCAGTGAAACCGGGACAGGGTCGGAAAAACTGTTTTTT	CASSETGTGSEKLFF
TRBV7-9	-	-	TRBJ1-2	TGTGCCAGTAGCTTGGGGACGGAGGCGGCGAGCTACACCTTC	CASSLGTEAASYTF
TRBV28	-	-	TRBJ1-2	TGTGCCAGCAGTTTACCGGCACCCCAACCGTACTATGGCTACACCTTC	CASSLPAPQPYYGYTF
TRBV2	-	once	TRBJ2-3	TGTGCCAGCAGTGTTACTGTCAGTAGCACAGATACGCAGTATTTT	CASSVTVSSTDTQYF
TRBV2	TRBD2	-	TRBJ2-5	TGTGCCAGCAGTGAGGGGAGGGAGAGAGAGACCCAGTACTTC	CASSEGRERETQYF
TRBV6-1	-	once	TRBJ1-4	TGTGCCAGCAGATATCCGGGGGCGGCAAGGGAAAAACTGTTTTTT	CASRYPGAAREKLFF
TRBV7-9	TRBD2	-	TRBJ2-4	TGTGCCAGCAGCCCGGGGGCTAGCGGGACCACCCGAGCCAAAAACATTCAGTACTTC	CASSPGASGTTRAKNIQYF
TRBV25-1	TRBD1	-	TRBJ2-1	TGTGCCAGCAGTGCGATAGGGGGCACGTTCGAGCAGTTCTTC	CASSAIGGTFEQFF
TRBV28	-	few	TRBJ1-2	TGTGCCAGCAGTTTGTCCCCGGGGATCTATGGCTACACCTTC	CASSLSPGIYGYTF
TRBV5-1	-	-	TRBJ2-1	TGCGCCAGCACAAGGCAGGACTCATACAATGAGCAGTTCTTC	CASTRQDSYNEQFF
TRBV5-6	TRBD1	-	TRBJ1-1	TGTGCCAGCAGCCGTCCCGGGACAGGGCCGAACACTGAAGCTTTCTTT	CASSRPGTGPNTEAFF
TRBV6-5	-	-	TRBJ2-7	TGTGCCAGCAGTTACTATGGGGTTAACTACGAGCAGTACTTC	CASSYYGVNYEQYF
TRBV27	-	-	TRBJ2-2	TGTGCCAGCAGTTTATTGGTAGGGGGGAGCAACACCGGGGAGCTGTTTTTT	CASSLLVGGSNTGELFF
TRBV5-1	TRBD1	-	TRBJ1-2	TGCGCCAGCAGCTTGGGACAGGGGACAGGCTACACCTTC	CASSLGQGTGYTF
TRBV18	-	-	TRBJ2-6	TGTGCCAGCTCACCAGGGGCCACTGGGGCCAACGTCCTGACTTTC	CASSPGATGANVLTF
TRBV6-5	-	-	TRBJ1-3	TGTGCCAGCAGTTACGAGGCTACTGGAAACACCATATATTTT	CASSYEATGNTIYF
TRBV11-1	TRBD2	-	TRBJ2-5	TGTGCCAGCAGCTTCACCGGGACTAGCGGGAGCGAGACCCAGTACTTC	CASSFTGTSGSETQYF